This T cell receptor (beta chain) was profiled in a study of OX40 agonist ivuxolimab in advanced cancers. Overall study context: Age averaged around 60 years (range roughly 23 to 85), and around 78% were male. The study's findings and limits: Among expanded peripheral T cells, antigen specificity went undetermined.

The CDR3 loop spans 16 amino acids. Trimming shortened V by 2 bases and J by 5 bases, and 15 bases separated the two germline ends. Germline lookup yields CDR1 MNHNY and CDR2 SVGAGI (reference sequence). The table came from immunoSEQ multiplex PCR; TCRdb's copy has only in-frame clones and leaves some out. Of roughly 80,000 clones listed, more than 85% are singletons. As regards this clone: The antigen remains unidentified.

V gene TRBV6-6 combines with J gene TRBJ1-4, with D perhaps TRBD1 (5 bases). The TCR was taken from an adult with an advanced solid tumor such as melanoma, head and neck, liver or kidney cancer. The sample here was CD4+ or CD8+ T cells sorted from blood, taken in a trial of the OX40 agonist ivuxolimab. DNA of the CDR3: TGTGCCAGCAGTTACCCCGAGGGGAACCGCAATGAAAAACTGTTTTTT. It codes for CASSYPEGNRNEKLFF.